This TCR beta chain originates from a study of T cells in localized non-small cell lung cancer. Study outcomes and limitations: For the top 100 tumor clones, a median about 56 also appeared in adjacent lung.

Germline V gene sequence: CDR1 LGHNA, CDR2 YNFKEQ. The CDR3 length is 13 residues. V lost 5 bases and J lost 10, with 17 bases in between. Libraries were prepared by immunoSEQ multiplex PCR; TCRdb keeps only in-frame clonotypes and omits some of them. This sample yields tens of thousands of clones, of which roughly 90% are seen a single time; 18% belongs to the top ten. Points on this clone: Its antigen is as yet unknown.

The origin of this receptor is a male donor older than 55 with stage III squamous cell lung carcinoma. This material consisted of peripheral blood, taken before any cancer treatment. V is TRBV4-2 and J is TRBJ1-2; weak D call: TRBD1 (5 bases). The CDR3 sequence is CASSSVSPGPYTF. DNA of the CDR3: TGTGCCAGCAGCTCCGTTTCGCCGGGGCCCTACACCTTC.